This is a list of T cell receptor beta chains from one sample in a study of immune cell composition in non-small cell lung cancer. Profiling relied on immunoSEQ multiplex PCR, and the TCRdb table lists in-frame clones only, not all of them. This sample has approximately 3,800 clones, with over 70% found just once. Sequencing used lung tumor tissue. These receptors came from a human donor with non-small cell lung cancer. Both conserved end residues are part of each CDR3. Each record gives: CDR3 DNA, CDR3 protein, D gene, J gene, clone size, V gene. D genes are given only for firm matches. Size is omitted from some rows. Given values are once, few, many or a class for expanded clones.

cdr3_nt: TGTGCCAGCAGCCAGGGGACCGGGGAGCTGTTTTTT
cdr3_aa: CASSQGTGELFF
d_call: NA
j_call: TRBJ2-2
clone_size: medium-sized
v_call: TRBV27

cdr3_nt: TGTGCCAGCAGTTTGCGGGAGGGGAACACCGGGGAGCTGTTTTTT
cdr3_aa: CASSLREGNTGELFF
d_call: TRBD2
j_call: TRBJ2-2
clone_size: NA
v_call: TRBV27

cdr3_nt: TGTGCAAGTCGCTTAGGGAGCATAGCGGGAGAAACCTACAATGAGCAGTTCTTC
cdr3_aa: CASRLGSIAGETYNEQFF
d_call: NA
j_call: TRBJ2-1
clone_size: NA
v_call: TRBV12-2

cdr3_nt: TGTGCCAGCAGCTTAGTTGCGGGGCCCACGGGGGAGCAGTACTTC
cdr3_aa: CASSLVAGPTGEQYF
d_call: NA
j_call: TRBJ2-7
clone_size: NA
v_call: TRBV7-9

cdr3_nt: TGCGCCAGCAGCTTGGTAGTCGGTTATAACACCGGGGAGCTGTTTTTT
cdr3_aa: CASSLVVGYNTGELFF
d_call: NA
j_call: TRBJ2-2
clone_size: few
v_call: TRBV5-1

cdr3_nt: TGTGCCAGCAGTTTAGACAGGGCAGGTGGGGCCAACGTCCTGACTTTC
cdr3_aa: CASSLDRAGGANVLTF
d_call: TRBD1
j_call: TRBJ2-6
clone_size: NA
v_call: TRBV28

cdr3_nt: TGTGCCAGCAGCTTTATCACGGTGACCCAGTACTTC
cdr3_aa: CASSFITVTQYF
d_call: NA
j_call: TRBJ2-5
clone_size: NA
v_call: TRBV11-2

cdr3_nt: TGTGCCAGTAGCCCGCGGCCGACTCCCTACGAGCAGTACTTC
cdr3_aa: CASSPRPTPYEQYF
d_call: NA
j_call: TRBJ2-7
clone_size: NA
v_call: TRBV19

cdr3_nt: TGTGCCAGCAGCCATCCTACCACAGATACGCAGTATTTT
cdr3_aa: CASSHPTTDTQYF
d_call: NA
j_call: TRBJ2-3
clone_size: NA
v_call: TRBV14

cdr3_nt: TGTGCCAGCAGTTTTTCGGGAGACGGGGGCTACACCTTC
cdr3_aa: CASSFSGDGGYTF
d_call: NA
j_call: TRBJ1-2
clone_size: NA
v_call: TRBV27

cdr3_nt: TGTGCCAGCTCCAAACGACAGGGGGAAACAGATACGCAGTATTTT
cdr3_aa: CASSKRQGETDTQYF
d_call: TRBD1
j_call: TRBJ2-3
clone_size: NA
v_call: TRBV18